This TCR beta chain was obtained from a study of CD8 T cells in Susac syndrome. About 0.5 to 1 ug RNA was reverse transcribed with random hexamers. TCRdb recomputed calls from the immunoSEQ multiplex PCR reads with MiXCR, one row per CDR3 protein. This table holds 25,000 to 30,000 distinct CDR3 sequences, 85% to 95% found once. From blood CD8+ and CD4+ T cells, the TCR beta chain was sequenced. Matching for age and sex applied to the controls, who were healthy donors. TEMRA cells were FACS-enriched, and CD8+ and CD4+ T cells were isolated negatively. The sample was CD8+ T cells from PBMCs. The origin of this receptor is a human donor in good health.

The CDR3 DNA sequence: TGTGCCAGCAGTTTGGGGGGTGCGGACATTCAGTACTTC. This translates into CASSLGGADIQYF. V usage is TRBV12-3 or TRBV12-4 and J usage is TRBJ2-4; tentative D call: TRBD2 (6 bases). CDR3 length equals 13 residues. The V and J ends lost 3 bases and 8 bases respectively, with 11 bases between them.